This T cell receptor (beta chain) appears in the sequencing data of a study of blood T cells in healthy people across ages (dated by TCRdb to between 2014 and 2016). About the investigation overall: In model experiments, roughly one uniquely barcoded TCR beta cDNA molecule per two T cells was captured by template switching. To avoid experimental bias, donors of different ages were randomly spread across the sequencing lanes. Using deep sequencing normalized with unique cDNA molecular identifiers, the study measured how TCR beta repertoire diversity changes with age. The donors were divided into four age groups: young (average around 16 years), middle-aged (roughly 40), aged (approximately 62) and long-lived (about 84). For two donors (one aged 18 to 30 and one aged 80 or older), the study analyzed two additional independent replicas of 1 million unique cDNA reads from the same blood draw. Overall results and qualifications from the work: Since profiling was done on bulk unsorted PBMCs, naive and antigen-experienced compartments could not be conclusively compared. Estimates of total diversity based on one million sequenced T cells were regarded as lower bounds and as underestimates. Compared with the aged group, the long-lived group had more naive CD4+ T cells, fewer expanded clones and increased TCR diversity, suggesting age selection. The CMV infection status of donors was not known, potentially confounding age-related changes in expanded clonotypes. As age increased, observed TCR beta diversity per million T cells dropped in a roughly linear way, and a significant reduction was already evident by age roughly 40. The percentage of naive T cells measured by flow cytometry correlated strongly with observed TCR beta diversity.

The library came from 5' RACE. The sequencing machine was an Illumina HiSeq 2500. A second PCR of 7 to 11 cycles was run with a J-beta primer mix and a sample-barcoded 5' primer. A template-switch 5' adaptor carrying 12 random nucleotides introduced a unique molecular identifier onto each TCR beta cDNA molecule. At least 2.5 million CDR3-containing paired-end reads were obtained from each sample. First-strand cDNA was synthesized from all RNA with the Mint cDNA synthesis kit, primed by a TRBC-specific oligonucleotide. All cDNA was treated with uracil-DNA glycosylase and then went through a first 18-cycle PCR with the universal primers M1SS and BC2_uni_R. The study's processing was this. For normalization, 1 million high-quality reads were randomly selected from each sample, with every read carrying a distinct molecular identifier. Instead of being binned into consensus sequences, reads that shared molecular identifiers were thrown out. MiTCR, set to a Q25 quality threshold and the strictest error-elimination algorithm, was used for CDR3 identification, clonotype clustering and error correction. A nonparametric unseen species model with Euler transformation was used to estimate a lower bound on total TCR beta diversity. The public reads were run again by TCRdb, first through fastp at Q25 and then through MiXCR, and only productive beta chains were kept. Rows with a matching CDR3 protein are joined into one entry that keeps the most common DNA and genes. In this record, the V and J calls reflect TCRdb's handling and not the investigators' own analysis. A total of some 1,500,000 distinct CDR3 sequences appear in this sample, about 45% of them only once. The ten largest make up around 4% of the sample.

The CDR3 spans 15 residues, from the cysteine through the phenylalanine. The sequence is cut down to CDR3 DNA, 45 bases in frame from base 1. The junction carries 20 bases between V and J, which are trimmed by 6 bases and 5 bases respectively. The germline V gene supplies CDR1 SGHRS and CDR2 YFSETQ. About this clonotype itself: Its recognized antigen is unknown. This may stem from a read error, because a much larger clone lies one nucleotide away.

Donors were 39 systemically healthy Caucasian individuals from Russia aged about 6 to 100 years. Each donor gave ten milliliters of peripheral blood, drawn into EDTA-treated Vacutainer tubes. Ficoll-Paque density-gradient centrifugation was used to isolate PBMCs, with at least 7 million per sample. Total RNA, at least 6 micrograms per sample, was extracted from PBMCs with Trizol reagent. For every donor, an aliquot of PBMCs went through flow cytometry to measure the percentages of naive CD45RAhigh/CD27high T cells. The V and J segments used are TRBV5-1 and TRBJ1-1, with no reliable assignment of the D segment. The sequenced sample consisted of blood. This clonotype originated in a woman under 30 in good health. The sequenced DNA: TGCGCCAGCATCCTCCACCGGGCTTCGGGAACTGAAGCTTTCTTT. It codes for CASILHRASGTEAFF.